The next 10 T cell receptor beta chains were all read from a single sample in a study of cytomegalovirus exposure and HLA in healthy donors (dated 2017 in TCRdb). Library method: the immunoSEQ multiplex PCR assay. For the multiplex PCR, a mixture combining 60 forward primers for TCR Vbeta segments and 13 reverse primers for TCR Jbeta segments was used. The table comes from immuneACCESS by way of TCRdb, which keeps in-frame sequences with V and J called. Part of the clones is missing from these tables; in studies checked, under half for an unresolved V gene and the rest for unknown reasons. Here the sample has about 70,000 clones; about 67% occur a single time. The top ten clones comprise over 10% of the sample. The sample consisted of PBMCs. The receptors were sampled from a human donor in good health.

The chain employs TRBV27 and TRBJ2-7, with TRBD1 matching 9 bases. The length of the CDR3 is 14 residues. Trimming took 5 bases from V and 0 from J; bases not matched to a gene: 2. Germline loops: CDR1 MNHEY, CDR2 SMNVEV (reference sequence). The CDR3 loop is CASSTGQGSYEQYF. The CDR3 DNA reads TGTGCCAGCAGTACGGGACAGGGCTCCTACGAGCAGTACTTC.

The chain couples TRBV5-4 to TRBJ1-1, with 7 positions matching TRBD1. Germline V gene data show CDR1 as SGHNT and CDR2 as YYREEE (reference sequence). This CDR3 is built from 17 residues. The trim removed 0 bases at V and 4 bases at J, leaving 12 bases unmatched. The CDR3 is CASSLASYWAGGTEAFF. CDR3 DNA: TGTGCCAGCAGCTTGGCCTCGTATTGGGCAGGGGGCACTGAAGCTTTCTTT.

The chain recombines TRBV20-1 with TRBJ2-1, with D uncertain. V was pared by 6 bases and J by 6 bases, with 9 bases between. This CDR3 has 11 residues. Germline loops: CDR1 DFQATT, CDR2 SNEGSKA (reference sequence). In nucleotides, the CDR3 is TGCAGTGCCGTCCTATTCAATGAGCAGTTCTTC. Amino acids: CSAVLFNEQFF.

This clone was found once. The V and J genes are TRBV5-4 and TRBJ1-2; maybe TRBD1 (5 bases). The germline CDR1 and CDR2 sequences are SGHNT and YYREEE (reference sequence). CDR3 length equals 13 residues. V shed 2 bases and J shed 4 bases, with 9 bases lying between them. In DNA form, the CDR3 reads TGTGCCAGCAGCTTAGGGGCGGCCTATGGCTACACCTTC. Residues: CASSLGAAYGYTF.

The chain employs TRBV6-5 and TRBJ1-3; D gene uncertain. There are 14 residues in the CDR3. V lost 5 bases and J lost 4, with 12 bases in between. Looked up from germline, CDR1 is MNHEY and CDR2 is SVGAGI. CDR3 sequence reads: CASSPSREGNTIYF. CDR3 nucleotides: TGTGCCAGCAGTCCGTCCCGGGAAGGAAACACCATATATTTT.

V is TRBV6-1 and J is TRBJ1-1; D perhaps matches TRBD1 (6 bases). There are 13 residues in the CDR3. Trimming took 5 bases from V and 2 from J, leaving 9 bases between them. In germline, CDR1 is MNHNS, CDR2 SASEGT. CDR3 residues: CASSRTVNTEAFF. The DNA of the CDR3 is TGTGCCAGCAGTAGGACAGTAAACACTGAAGCTTTCTTT.

The V call is TRBV27, the J call TRBJ2-7; D gene ambiguous. Germline values: CDR1 MNHEY, CDR2 SMNVEV (reference sequence). There are 13 residues in the CDR3. With 2 bases removed from V and 4 bases from J, the gap between germline ends came to 9 bases. In nucleotides, the CDR3 is TGTGCCAGCAGTTTAGGTAGTAAATACGAGCAGTACTTC. Protein sequence: CASSLGSKYEQYF.

The V gene is TRBV29-1, the J gene TRBJ2-7; 7 nucleotides align to TRBD2. The V gene end was trimmed by 7 bases and the J gene end by 2 bases; junction bases not matched to a gene: 8. This CDR3 contains 13 residues. From germline, CDR1 is SQVTM and CDR2 ANQGSEA. The CDR3 DNA is TGCAGCGCTGGGGGGGGAGGCCCCTACGAGCAGTACTTC. Translated: CSAGGGGPYEQYF.

The chain uses TRBV9 and TRBJ2-7; a weak D match, TRBD1 (6 bases). The CDR3 spans 14 residues. CDR1 and CDR2 from the germline V gene are SGDLS and YYNGEE. V lost 0 bases, J lost 2 bases, and 9 bases lay in between. The CDR3 loop reads CASSVEGHPYEQYF. The CDR3 DNA reads TGTGCCAGCAGCGTAGAGGGACACCCCTACGAGCAGTACTTC.

V and J are TRBV10-3 and TRBJ1-2; 7 bases are a match to TRBD1. The length of the CDR3 is 15 residues. V lost 3 bases and J lost 1; bases outside the gene matches: 5. Germline V CDR1 and CDR2: ENHRY, SYGVKD. The CDR3 DNA follows: TGTGCCATCAGTGACCTGACAGGGTTTAACTATGGCTACACCTTC. It specifies CAISDLTGFNYGYTF.